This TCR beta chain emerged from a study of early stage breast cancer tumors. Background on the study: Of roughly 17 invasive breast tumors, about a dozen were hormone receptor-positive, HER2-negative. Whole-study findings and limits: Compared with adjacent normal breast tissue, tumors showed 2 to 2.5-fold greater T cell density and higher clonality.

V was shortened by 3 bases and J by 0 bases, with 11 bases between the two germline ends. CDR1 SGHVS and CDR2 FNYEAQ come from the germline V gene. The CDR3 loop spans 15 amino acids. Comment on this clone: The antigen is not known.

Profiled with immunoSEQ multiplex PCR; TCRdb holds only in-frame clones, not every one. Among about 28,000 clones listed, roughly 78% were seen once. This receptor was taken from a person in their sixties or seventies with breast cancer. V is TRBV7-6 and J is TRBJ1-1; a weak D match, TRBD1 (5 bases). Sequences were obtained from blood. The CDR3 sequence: CASSFSTAMNTEAFF. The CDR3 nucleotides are TGTGCCAGCAGCTTTTCGACAGCCATGAACACTGAAGCTTTCTTT.